These T cell receptor beta chains were read from a single sample in a study of blood T cells in healthy people across ages. TCRdb recomputed calls from the 5' RACE reads with MiXCR, one row per CDR3 protein. Found here are more than 650,000 distinct CDR3 sequences, roughly 20% of them singletons; the top ten hold around a fifth. The specimen sequenced was blood. These receptors were collected from a man between 65 and 79 years old in good health. CDR3s include the opening cysteine and the closing phenylalanine or tryptophan. D genes are given only for firm matches. Size tells how often a clone was seen (once, few, many) or the class of an expanded clone, and some rows leave it out.

>TRBJ2-1|.|.|TRBV20-1
TGCAGTGCTTATAACAATGAGCAGTTCTTC
CSAYNNEQFF
>TRBJ1-6|.|.|TRBV7-7
TGTGCCAGCAGCTTAGTAAGACGACGAGCCGGGGACATCTCCCTTAACGGATCACCCCTCCACTTT
CASSLVRRRAGDISLNGSPLHF
>TRBJ1-2|.|.|TRBV3-1
TGTGCCAGCAGCCAACGATACCAGAACTATGGCTACACCTTC
CASSQRYQNYGYTF
>TRBJ2-5|few|TRBD2|TRBV12-3/TRBV12-4
TGTGCCAGCAGTTTAGGCAAATCCGGGACTAGCGTCCAAGAGACCCAGTACTTC
CASSLGKSGTSVQETQYF
>TRBJ2-7|few|.|TRBV4-1
TGCGCCAGCAGCCAAGAGCGGGTTACCCACGAGCAGTACTTC
CASSQERVTHEQYF
>TRBJ2-2|.|.|TRBV11-3
TGTGCCAGCAGCTTAGATCGAGTAGCGCGAGCCGGGGAGCTGTTTTTT
CASSLDRVARAGELFF
>TRBJ2-7|.|.|TRBV28
TGTGCCAGCAGTTATCCTACTGGTCAGCAGTACTTC
CASSYPTGQQYF
>TRBJ2-7|many|.|TRBV3-1
TGTGCCAGCAGCTTCCGTGGAGGGGGCCGTAACGAGCAGTACTTC
CASSFRGGGRNEQYF
>TRBJ2-7|few|.|TRBV3-1
TGTGCCAGCAGCCAAGATTGGAACTACGAGCAGTACTTC
CASSQDWNYEQYF
>TRBJ2-5|.|TRBD2|TRBV20-1
TGCAGTGCTAGAACTAGCGGTGGCGGAGAGACCCAGTACTTC
CSARTSGGGETQYF
>TRBJ2-7|.|.|TRBV30
TGTGCCTGGAGCAAGAGGACGGTAACCTACGAGCAGTACTTC
CAWSKRTVTYEQYF
>TRBJ2-5|few|TRBD2|TRBV12-3/TRBV12-4
TGTGCCAGCACCTGGGACTACGAAGAGACCCAGTACTTC
CASTWDYEETQYF
>TRBJ2-3|.|TRBD2|TRBV12-3/TRBV12-4
TGTGCCAGCAGCGGGGCGGGAGGAACAGATACGCAGTATTTT
CASSGAGGTDTQYF
>TRBJ2-1|.|.|TRBV28
TGTGCCAGCAGTTTATCCCCCGAGAGGGGAAGACTATACAATGAGCAGTTCTTC
CASSLSPERGRLYNEQFF
>TRBJ1-2|few|TRBD1|TRBV15
TGTGCCACCAGTAGGACAGGGATCTATGGCTACACCTTC
CATSRTGIYGYTF
>TRBJ2-1|.|.|TRBV7-8
TGTGCCAGCAGCCTACTAAGGCTAGCGCGGCACAATGAGCAGTTCTTC
CASSLLRLARHNEQFF
>TRBJ2-5|.|TRBD2|TRBV27
TGTGCCAGCAGCTCCGGGCAGGCGGGGGAGTTGAGGAGGACCCAGTACTTC
CASSSGQAGELRRTQYF
>TRBJ2-1|few|.|TRBV11-3
TGTGCCAGCAGCTTAGCTGGGGGCGCGGGTATCAATGAGCAGTTCTTC
CASSLAGGAGINEQFF
>TRBJ2-5|few|.|TRBV9
TGTGCCAGCAGCGTAGAGGCTGGAGAGACCCAGTACTTC
CASSVEAGETQYF
>TRBJ2-5|.|TRBD1|TRBV19
TGTGCCAGTAGTACCAGACAGGGATACCAAGAGACCCAGTACTTC
CASSTRQGYQETQYF
>TRBJ2-7|few|.|TRBV3-1
TGTGCCAGCAGCCAAACGCCAGAGGGGGAGCAGTACTTC
CASSQTPEGEQYF
>TRBJ2-7|.|TRBD1|TRBV20-1
TGCAGTGCTAGAAACCGGGACAGGGGGCTCGAGTACGAGCAGTACTTC
CSARNRDRGLEYEQYF
>TRBJ2-7|.|TRBD1|TRBV28
TGTGCCAGCATAAGGCAGGGGGCGATACACGAGCAGTACTTC
CASIRQGAIHEQYF
>TRBJ2-3|few|.|TRBV20-1
TGCAGGGGAAGACGGGGAGACACAGATACGCAGTATTTT
CRGRRGDTDTQYF
>TRBJ1-5|.|TRBD1|TRBV6-2/TRBV6-3
TGTGCCAGCCCTGGACAGGAGAACAATCAGCCCCAGCATTTT
CASPGQENNQPQHF
>TRBJ2-5|few|TRBD2|TRBV20-1
TGCAGTGCTAGAGGACTAGCGGCAGAGACCCAGTACTTC
CSARGLAAETQYF
>TRBJ2-3|.|.|TRBV12-3/TRBV12-4
TGTGCCAGCAGTCCAAGGGCCCGAACAGATACGCAGTATTTT
CASSPRARTDTQYF
>TRBJ2-4|.|.|TRBV12-3/TRBV12-4
TGTGCCGGCAGTTTGGCGGGGACAGTGCGGCTAGCCAAAAACATTCAGTACTTC
CAGSLAGTVRLAKNIQYF
>TRBJ1-1|few|.|TRBV7-9
TGTGCCAGCAGCGAGTACATGAACACTGAAGCTTTCTTT
CASSEYMNTEAFF
>TRBJ2-7|few|.|TRBV4-1
TGCGCCAGCGGCCTTATGGCGTTGTCCGACTACGAGCAGTACTTC
CASGLMALSDYEQYF
>TRBJ1-4|few|.|TRBV4-3
TGCGCCAGCAGCCAAGAAGCCCAAGTTTATGAAAAACTGTTTTTT
CASSQEAQVYEKLFF
>TRBJ1-4|.|TRBD1|TRBV7-9
TGTGCCAGCAGCTTAGCCGGGACAGTTAATGAAAAACTGTTTTTT
CASSLAGTVNEKLFF
>TRBJ2-7|many|.|TRBV7-8
TGTGCCAGCTCTCCCGGATTCGACGAGCAGTACTTC
CASSPGFDEQYF
>TRBJ2-1|.|TRBD2|TRBV12-3/TRBV12-4
TGTGCCACCCAAGCGGGGCGCTACAATGAGCAGTTCTTC
CATQAGRYNEQFF
>TRBJ1-2|once|TRBD1|TRBV12-3/TRBV12-4
TGTGCCAGCAGGGAGACAGGGGCCCGCGGCTACACCTTC
CASRETGARGYTF
>TRBJ1-1|.|.|TRBV6-5
TGTGCCAGCAGTGACCATTCTAACACTGAAGCTTTCTTT
CASSDHSNTEAFF
>TRBJ2-1|.|.|TRBV14
TGTGCCAGCAGGGGCGCCGACTACAATGAGCAGTTCTTC
CASRGADYNEQFF
>TRBJ2-1|.|.|TRBV5-1
TGCGCCAGCAGCGTCTCCGGGATTATAGTAGGCAATGAGCAGTTCTTC
CASSVSGIIVGNEQFF
>TRBJ2-1|few|TRBD1|TRBV28
TGTGCCAGCAGCATACAGGGGGCTCTTAGGAATGAGCAGTTCTTC
CASSIQGALRNEQFF
>TRBJ2-4|few|.|TRBV3-1
TGTGCCAGCAGCCAAAAGGTCGTGGGGCCACAATCCATTCAGTACTTC
CASSQKVVGPQSIQYF
>TRBJ2-7|.|.|TRBV12-3/TRBV12-4
TGTGCCAGCGGCTACTCCAGGGTCTACGAGCAGTACTTC
CASGYSRVYEQYF
>TRBJ2-5|few|TRBD1|TRBV18
TGTGCCAGCTCACCACTCGCGACAGGGGGCCAAGAGACCCAGTACTTC
CASSPLATGGQETQYF
>TRBJ2-6|few|.|TRBV7-2
TGTGCCAGCAGCTTCCTCGCCGGGGCCAACGTCCTGACTTTC
CASSFLAGANVLTF
>TRBJ2-2|.|.|TRBV4-1
TGCGCCAGCAGCCAAGAAAAGCAGGGGGAGCTGTTTTTT
CASSQEKQGELFF
>TRBJ2-2|.|.|TRBV5-1
TGCGCCAGCAGCCAGACTGCGGGCACCGGGGAGCTGTTTTTT
CASSQTAGTGELFF
>TRBJ2-7|few|.|TRBV6-5
TGTGCCAGCAGTTACTCAATAGGGTTAAGCTCCTACGAGCAGTACTTC
CASSYSIGLSSYEQYF
>TRBJ2-3|.|.|TRBV6-5
TGTGCCAGCAGTTACGTGGGTGGGCTCGGGACAGATACGCAGTATTTT
CASSYVGGLGTDTQYF
>TRBJ2-3|few|TRBD1|TRBV7-9
TGTGCCAGCAGAGGTACAGGGGGAACAGATACGCAGTATTTT
CASRGTGGTDTQYF
>TRBJ2-1|many|TRBD2|TRBV9
TGTGCCAGCAGCCGAACTAGCGGGAGTCGCTACAATGAGCAGTTCTTC
CASSRTSGSRYNEQFF
>TRBJ1-2|many|.|TRBV7-9
TGTGCCAGCAGCTCCACCTCCTCTAACTATGGCTACACCTTC
CASSSTSSNYGYTF
>TRBJ1-4|.|.|TRBV25-1
TGTGCCAGCAGTGAAGTCCGGGGCGGTTGGGAAAAACTGTTTTTT
CASSEVRGGWEKLFF
>TRBJ2-3|many|.|TRBV10-3
TGTGCCATCAGTCGGGATGAGGGGTCAGATACGCAGTATTTT
CAISRDEGSDTQYF
>TRBJ2-1|many|TRBD2|TRBV20-1
TGCAGTGCTAGAGAGCCTAGCGGCTACAATGAGCAGTTCTTC
CSAREPSGYNEQFF
>TRBJ1-2|few|TRBD1|TRBV10-3
TGTGCCATCAGTGACACAGGGGATGGCTACCCCTTC
CAISDTGDGYPF
>TRBJ1-4|few|TRBD1|TRBV27
TGTGCCAGCAGTCTAGGACAGGATCGGGGAAAACTGTTTTTT
CASSLGQDRGKLFF
>TRBJ1-5|.|.|TRBV12-3/TRBV12-4
TGTGCCAGCAGTTTGCCCGGGGGAGGCCAGCCCCAGCATTTT
CASSLPGGGQPQHF
>TRBJ1-1|many|.|TRBV3-1
TGTGCCAGCAGCCAAGATGGTCCCGGACAAGAGAACACTGAAGCTTTCTTT
CASSQDGPGQENTEAFF
>TRBJ2-1|once|TRBD1|TRBV29-1
TGCAGCGGAAGGACAGGGGTGCGGAATGAGCAGTTCTTC
CSGRTGVRNEQFF
>TRBJ1-1|many|.|TRBV3-1
TGTGCCAGCAGCCAAGATTCATCGCCCAGCCTAAGGGCTTTCTTT
CASSQDSSPSLRAFF
>TRBJ2-1|.|.|TRBV6-1
TGTGCCAGCCAGACACAGGCCCCTAACTCCAATGAGCAGTTCTTC
CASQTQAPNSNEQFF